This TCR beta chain appears in the sequencing data of a study of spatial heterogeneity in lung cancer. Study as a whole: Every unique TCR and UMI combination, on average, appeared more than ten times in raw reads.

Time point in this sample: sample taken at primary tumor resection. General observations from the study: Counts that tracked tumor mutation counts were those of expanded intratumoral alpha and beta TCRs.

The CDR3 has 15 residues. Trimming stripped 2 bases from V and 4 bases from J, with 15 bases between. Germline CDR1 is ENHRY and CDR2 is SYGVKD. Every cDNA TCR molecule received its own unique molecular identifier. TCRdb redid the calling of the 5' RACE reads with MiXCR, one entry per CDR3 protein. The sample includes 17,000 or so distinct CDR3 sequences, 6.2% of them seen just once. By its share, this clonotype is medium-sized. Its antigen is undetermined. This beta chain is a stray sequence in a library constructed for alpha chains; its clone size is not meaningful. Sequencing was performed on lung tumor tissue, taken at surgery. This sequence was found in a male donor with early-stage non-small cell lung cancer. The genes are TRBV10-3 and TRBJ2-7; D remains ambiguous. Here the CDR3 reads CAISEPKSVGYEQYF. The CDR3, as DNA: TGTGCCATCAGTGAGCCGAAATCGGTAGGATACGAGCAGTACTTC.